This T cell receptor (beta chain) was sequenced for a study of cytomegalovirus exposure and HLA in healthy donors. General study points: Sequencing depth across donors, presence/absence analyses assumed, was roughly uniform.

V was pared by 3 bases and J by 0 bases, with 2 bases of the junction left unmatched. CDR1 is SGHKS, CDR2 YYEKEE, per germline (reference sequence). There are 14 residues in the CDR3. PCR primers comprised 60 Vbeta and 13 Jbeta primers. The authors' processing: In a later analysis, around 10 million of 65 million to 90 million unique beta chains occurred in at least two donors. Data came from immunoSEQ multiplex PCR; TCRdb stores just in-frame clones and leaves some out. The V and J calls and clone size come from that table; D and trimming were worked out from the DNA. This table has a few hundred thousand clones, around 90% appearing once. With respect to this clone: Its matching antigen is unknown.

Material: PBMCs. The chain carries TRBV5-5 and TRBJ2-7, with 8 bases identical to TRBD1. The clonotype comes from a girl aged 2 to 10 in good health and CMV-seronegative. CDR3 protein: CASSWDRSSYEQYF. As DNA, the CDR3 is TGTGCCAGCAGCTGGGACAGGAGCTCCTACGAGCAGTACTTC.